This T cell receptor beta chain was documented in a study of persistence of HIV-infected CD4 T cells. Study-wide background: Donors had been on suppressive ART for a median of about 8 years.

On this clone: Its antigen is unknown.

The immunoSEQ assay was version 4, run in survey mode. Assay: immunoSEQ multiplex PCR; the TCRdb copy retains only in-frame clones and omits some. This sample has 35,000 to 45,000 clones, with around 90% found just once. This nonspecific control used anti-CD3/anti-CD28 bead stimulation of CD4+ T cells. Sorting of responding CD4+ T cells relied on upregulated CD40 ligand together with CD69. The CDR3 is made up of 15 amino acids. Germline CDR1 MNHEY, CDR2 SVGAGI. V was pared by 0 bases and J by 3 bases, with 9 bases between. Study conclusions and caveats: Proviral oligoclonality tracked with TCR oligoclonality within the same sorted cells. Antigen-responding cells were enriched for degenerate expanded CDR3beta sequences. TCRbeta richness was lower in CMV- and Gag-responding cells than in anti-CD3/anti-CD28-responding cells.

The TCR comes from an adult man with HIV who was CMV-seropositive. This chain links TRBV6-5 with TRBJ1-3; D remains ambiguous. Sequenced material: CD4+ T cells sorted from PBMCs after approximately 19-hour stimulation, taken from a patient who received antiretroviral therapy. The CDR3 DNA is TGTGCCAGCAGTTACTCAGCTCGGCTTGGAAACACCATATATTTT. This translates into CASSYSARLGNTIYF.